This is a list of T cell receptor beta chains from one sample in a study of blood T cell repertoires in COVID-19. Clones were read by immunoSEQ multiplex PCR, and TCRdb kept only the in-frame ones, dropping some. This table holds about 220,000 clones, over 75% found once. The material sequenced was peripheral blood. The receptors were gathered from a woman in her seventies with COVID-19, enrolled during active disease. Both conserved end residues are part of each CDR3. Fields, in order: D gene, CDR3 length, J gene, V gene, clone size, CDR3 DNA, CDR3 protein. A D gene is named only where the DNA matches it firmly. Rows may omit the clone size; those that give it use once, few, many or a size class.

TRBD2,14,TRBJ2-3,TRBV30,-,TGTGCCTGGAGTGTGGCGGGAGTGCAAGATACGCAGTATTTT,CAWSVAGVQDTQYF
TRBD2,17,TRBJ2-1,TRBV20-1,-,TGCAGTGCTAGTTCGGGCCTAGCGGGAGCGGCCTACAATGAGCAGTTCTTC,CSASSGLAGAAYNEQFF
-,14,TRBJ1-1,TRBV6-6,-,TGTGCCAGCAGCTATTCGGGGGGAGAGACTGAAGCTTTCTTT,CASSYSGGETEAFF
-,12,TRBJ2-7,TRBV11-2,-,TGTGCCAGCAGCTCGGACATTGGCGAGCAGTACTTC,CASSSDIGEQYF
-,14,TRBJ1-2,TRBV4-1,-,TGCGCCAGCAGCCAAGAAACGGAGTTTCTGGGCTACACCTTC,CASSQETEFLGYTF
-,17,TRBJ1-2,TRBV28,-,TGTGCCAGCAGTCCCGCCCGTGCATCAGGAACTAACTATGGCTACACCTTC,CASSPARASGTNYGYTF
TRBD1,13,TRBJ2-7,TRBV12-3/TRBV12-4,-,TGTGCCAGCAGAACAGGGGGTAACTACGAGCAGTACTTC,CASRTGGNYEQYF
TRBD1,16,TRBJ1-2,TRBV19,once,TGTGCCAGTAGTATAGCCCGGACAGGTGGGGACTATGGCTACACCTTC,CASSIARTGGDYGYTF
TRBD2,15,TRBJ2-7,TRBV4-3,-,TGCGCCAGCAGCCAAGAGACTAGCGGGGGGGCCGAGCAGTACTTC,CASSQETSGGAEQYF
-,11,TRBJ1-1,TRBV25-1,-,TGTGCCAGCTGCCAGGGGCGGGAAGCTTTCTTT,CASCQGREAFF
-,15,TRBJ1-5,TRBV7-2,-,TGTGCCAGCAGCTTAGAGGGAGGGGGCAATCAGCCCCAGCATTTT,CASSLEGGGNQPQHF
-,15,TRBJ1-1,TRBV4-2,-,TGTGCCAGCAGCCAGGCTGACAGGCAAAACACTGAAGCTTTCTTT,CASSQADRQNTEAFF
-,13,TRBJ1-2,TRBV11-3,-,TGTGCCAGCAGCTTACCCGGGAACTATGGCTACACCTTC,CASSLPGNYGYTF
TRBD1,16,TRBJ1-4,TRBV5-5,-,TGTGCCAGCAGCTTTCCGGGACAGGGTGCTAATGAAAAACTGTTTTTT,CASSFPGQGANEKLFF
TRBD1,14,TRBJ1-1,TRBV7-9,-,TGTGCCAGCAGCTTGTGGGACAGGGACACTGAAGCTTTCTTT,CASSLWDRDTEAFF
TRBD2,18,TRBJ2-3,TRBV15,-,TGTGCCACCAGCAGACTTACGTTGGGGCTAGCGGGAGGTGATACGCAGTATTTT,CATSRLTLGLAGGDTQYF
TRBD1,15,TRBJ2-2,TRBV3-1/TRBV3-2,-,TGTGCCAGCAGCCATGGGGACAGGGGGGCCGGGGAGCTGTTTTTT,CASSHGDRGAGELFF
-,12,TRBJ2-7,TRBV21-1,many,TGTGCCAGCATCCACACTAGCTACGAGCAGTACTTC,CASIHTSYEQYF
TRBD1,16,TRBJ2-2,TRBV5-6,-,TGTGCCAGCAGCCGAGGACAGGGGGCCGGGACCGGGGAGCTGTTTTTT,CASSRGQGAGTGELFF
-,13,TRBJ1-5,TRBV7-2,-,TGTGCCAGCAGCTTAGACAGGGATCAGCCCCAGCATTTT,CASSLDRDQPQHF
-,13,TRBJ1-4,TRBV3-1/TRBV3-2,-,TGTGCCAGCAGCCAAGATCAGTGGCAGAAACTGTTTTTT,CASSQDQWQKLFF